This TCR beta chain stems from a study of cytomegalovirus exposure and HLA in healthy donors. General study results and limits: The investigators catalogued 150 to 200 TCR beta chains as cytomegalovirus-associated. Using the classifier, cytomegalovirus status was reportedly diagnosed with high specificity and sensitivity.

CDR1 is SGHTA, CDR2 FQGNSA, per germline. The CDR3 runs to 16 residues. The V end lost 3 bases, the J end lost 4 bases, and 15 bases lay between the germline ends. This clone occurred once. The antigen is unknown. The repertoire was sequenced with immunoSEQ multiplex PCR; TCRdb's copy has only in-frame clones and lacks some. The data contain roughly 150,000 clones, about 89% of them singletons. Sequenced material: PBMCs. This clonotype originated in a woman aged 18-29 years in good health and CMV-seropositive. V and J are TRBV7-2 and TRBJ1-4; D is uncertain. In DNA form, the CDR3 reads TGTGCCAGCAGCTTGTATTCGGGCGGGTATAATGAAAAACTGTTTTTT. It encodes CASSLYSGGYNEKLFF.